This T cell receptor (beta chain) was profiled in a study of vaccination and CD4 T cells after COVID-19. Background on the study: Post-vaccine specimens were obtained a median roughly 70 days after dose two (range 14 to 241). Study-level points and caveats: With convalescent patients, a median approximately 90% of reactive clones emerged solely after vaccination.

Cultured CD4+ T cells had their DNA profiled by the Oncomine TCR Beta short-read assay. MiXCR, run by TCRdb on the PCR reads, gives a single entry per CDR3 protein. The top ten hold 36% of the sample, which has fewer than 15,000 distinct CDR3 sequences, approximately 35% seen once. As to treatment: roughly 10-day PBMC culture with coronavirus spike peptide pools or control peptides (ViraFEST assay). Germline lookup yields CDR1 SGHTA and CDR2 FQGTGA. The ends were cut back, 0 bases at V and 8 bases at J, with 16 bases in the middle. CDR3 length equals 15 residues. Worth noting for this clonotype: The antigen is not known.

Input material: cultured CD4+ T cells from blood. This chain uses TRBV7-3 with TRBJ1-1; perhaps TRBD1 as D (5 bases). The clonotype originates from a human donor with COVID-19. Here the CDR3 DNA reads TGTGCCAGCAGCTTAACGGGCTCCTCTGGGGGGGAAGCTTTCTTT. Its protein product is CASSLTGSSGGEAFF.